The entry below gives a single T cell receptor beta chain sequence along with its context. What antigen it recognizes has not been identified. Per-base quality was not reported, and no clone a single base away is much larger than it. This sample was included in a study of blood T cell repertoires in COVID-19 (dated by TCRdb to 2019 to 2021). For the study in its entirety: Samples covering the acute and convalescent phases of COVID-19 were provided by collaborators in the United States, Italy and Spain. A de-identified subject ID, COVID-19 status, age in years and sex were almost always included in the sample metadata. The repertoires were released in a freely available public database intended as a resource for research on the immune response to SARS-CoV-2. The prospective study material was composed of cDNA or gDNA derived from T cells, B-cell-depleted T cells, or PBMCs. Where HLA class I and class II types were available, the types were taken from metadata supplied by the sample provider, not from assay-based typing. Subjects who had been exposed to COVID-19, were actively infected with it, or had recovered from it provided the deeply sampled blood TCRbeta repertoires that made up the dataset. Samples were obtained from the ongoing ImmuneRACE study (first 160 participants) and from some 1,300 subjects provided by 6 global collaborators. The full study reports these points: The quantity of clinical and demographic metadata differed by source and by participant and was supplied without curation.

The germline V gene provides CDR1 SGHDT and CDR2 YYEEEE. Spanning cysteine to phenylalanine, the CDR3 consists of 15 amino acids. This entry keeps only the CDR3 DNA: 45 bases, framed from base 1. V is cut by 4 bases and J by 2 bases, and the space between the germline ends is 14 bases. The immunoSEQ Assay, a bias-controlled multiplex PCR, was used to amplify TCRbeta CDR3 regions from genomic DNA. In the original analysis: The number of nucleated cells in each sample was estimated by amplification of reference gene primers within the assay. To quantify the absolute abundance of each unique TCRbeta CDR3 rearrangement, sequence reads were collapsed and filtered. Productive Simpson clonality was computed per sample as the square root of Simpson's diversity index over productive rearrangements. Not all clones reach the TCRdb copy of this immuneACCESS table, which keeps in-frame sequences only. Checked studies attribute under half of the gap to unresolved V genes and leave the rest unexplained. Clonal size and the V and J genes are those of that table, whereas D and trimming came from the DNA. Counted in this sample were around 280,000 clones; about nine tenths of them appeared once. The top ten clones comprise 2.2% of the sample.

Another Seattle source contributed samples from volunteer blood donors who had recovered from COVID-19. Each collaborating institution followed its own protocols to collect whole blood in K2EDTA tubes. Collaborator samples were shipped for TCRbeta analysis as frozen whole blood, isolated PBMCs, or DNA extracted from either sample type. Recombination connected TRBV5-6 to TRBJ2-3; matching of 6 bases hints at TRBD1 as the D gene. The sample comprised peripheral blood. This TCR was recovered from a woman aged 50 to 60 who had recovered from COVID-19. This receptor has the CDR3 CASSRTAHATDTQYF. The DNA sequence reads TGTGCCAGCAGCCGGACAGCCCATGCCACAGATACGCAGTATTTT.